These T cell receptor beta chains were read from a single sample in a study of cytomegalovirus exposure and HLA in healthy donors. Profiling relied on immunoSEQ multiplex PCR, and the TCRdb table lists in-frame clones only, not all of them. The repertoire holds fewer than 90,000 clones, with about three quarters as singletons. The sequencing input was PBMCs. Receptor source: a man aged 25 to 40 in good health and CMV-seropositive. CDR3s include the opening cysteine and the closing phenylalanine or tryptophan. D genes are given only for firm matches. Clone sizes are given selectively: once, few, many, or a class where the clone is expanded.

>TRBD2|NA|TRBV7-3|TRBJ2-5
CASSYGTKETQYF
TGTGCCAGCAGCTACGGGACTAAAGAGACCCAGTACTTC
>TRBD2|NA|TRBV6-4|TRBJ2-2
CASSDGGDTGELFF
TGTGCCAGCAGTGACGGGGGGGACACCGGGGAGCTGTTTTTT
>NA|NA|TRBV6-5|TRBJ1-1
CASRPFNQGLEAFF
TGTGCCAGCAGGCCATTCAATCAGGGGTTGGAAGCTTTCTTT
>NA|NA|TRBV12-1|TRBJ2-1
CASSSLLGQGARNEQFF
TGTGCCAGCAGCTCTCTTTTGGGACAGGGGGCGCGGAATGAGCAGTTCTTC
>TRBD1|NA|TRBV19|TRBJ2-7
CASSRDRGAYEQYF
TGTGCCAGTAGTAGGGACAGAGGCGCCTACGAGCAGTACTTC
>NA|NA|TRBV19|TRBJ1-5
CATTRQGSQGSNQPQHF
TGTGCCACCACGAGGCAGGGCAGCCAAGGCAGCAATCAGCCCCAGCATTTT
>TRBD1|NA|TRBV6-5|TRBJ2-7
CASTRDRGYEQYF
TGTGCCAGCACGAGGGACAGGGGCTACGAGCAGTACTTC
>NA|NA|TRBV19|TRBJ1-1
CASSIGLGLNTEAFF
TGTGCCAGTAGTATCGGTCTGGGCCTGAACACTGAAGCTTTCTTT
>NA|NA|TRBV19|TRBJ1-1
CASSIGGMNTEAFF
TGTGCCAGTAGTATAGGCGGCATGAACACTGAAGCTTTCTTT
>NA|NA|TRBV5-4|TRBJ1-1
CASSLEGSEAFF
TGTGCCAGCAGCTTGGAGGGGTCTGAAGCTTTCTTT
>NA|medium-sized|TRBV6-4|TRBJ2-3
CASSDKAGGLDTQYF
TGTGCCAGCAGTGACAAGGCAGGGGGGCTCGATACGCAGTATTTT
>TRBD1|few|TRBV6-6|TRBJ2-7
CASSSRDRAHEQYF
TGTGCCAGCAGTTCCCGGGACAGGGCCCACGAGCAGTACTTC
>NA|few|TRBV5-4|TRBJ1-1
CASSFSISNTEAFF
TGTGCCAGCAGCTTTAGTATCTCGAACACTGAAGCTTTCTTT
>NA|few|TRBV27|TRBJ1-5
CASGGNQPQHF
TGTGCCAGCGGGGGGAATCAGCCCCAGCATTTT
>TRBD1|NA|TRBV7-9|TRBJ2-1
CSSSLGTGNEQFF
TGTTCCAGCAGCTTAGGGACAGGGAATGAGCAGTTCTTC
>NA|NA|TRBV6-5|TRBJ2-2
CASSYGGATGELFF
TGTGCCAGCAGTTACGGGGGGGCCACCGGGGAGCTGTTTTTT
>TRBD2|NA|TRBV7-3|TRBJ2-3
CASSLGTSGVQYF
TGTGCCAGCAGCTTAGGGACTAGCGGGGTACAGTATTTT
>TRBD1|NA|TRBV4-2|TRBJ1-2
CASSQDGQGGRGGYTF
TGTGCCAGCAGCCAAGACGGACAGGGGGGGCGAGGTGGCTACACCTTC
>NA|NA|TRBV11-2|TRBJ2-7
CASSFLGAYEQYF
TGTGCCAGCAGCTTCTTGGGGGCTTACGAGCAGTACTTC
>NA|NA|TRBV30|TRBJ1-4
CAWSMAEKLFF
TGTGCCTGGAGTATGGCTGAAAAACTGTTTTTT
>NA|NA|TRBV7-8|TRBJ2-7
CASSLVPGSIEQYF
TGTGCCAGCAGCTTAGTTCCGGGATCGATCGAGCAGTACTTC
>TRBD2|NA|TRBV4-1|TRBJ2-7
CASSQDWGLAREQYF
TGCGCCAGCAGCCAAGATTGGGGACTAGCGCGGGAGCAGTACTTC
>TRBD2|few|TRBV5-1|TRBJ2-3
CASSLALAGGFTSQYF
TGCGCCAGCAGCTTGGCACTAGCGGGGGGGTTCACGTCGCAGTATTTT
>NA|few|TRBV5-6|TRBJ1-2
CASSPTLRRGDYGYTF
TGTGCCAGCAGCCCCACACTTCGCAGGGGCGACTATGGCTACACCTTC
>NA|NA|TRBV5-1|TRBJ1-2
CASSLVGRVDFGYTF
TGCGCCAGCAGCTTGGTCGGCAGGGTAGACTTCGGCTACACCTTC
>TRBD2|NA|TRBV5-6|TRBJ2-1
CASSLGLAIYNEQFF
TGTGCCAGCAGCTTGGGACTAGCGATCTACAATGAGCAGTTCTTC
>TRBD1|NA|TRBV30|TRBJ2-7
CAWSRGQGTYEQYF
TGTGCCTGGAGCCGGGGACAGGGCACGTACGAGCAGTACTTC
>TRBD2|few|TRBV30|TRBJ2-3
CAWSRFSGGRTDTQYF
TGTGCCTGGAGTCGGTTTAGCGGGGGGCGCACAGATACGCAGTATTTT
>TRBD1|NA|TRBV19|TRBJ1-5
CASTGTGRQPQHF
TGTGCCAGTACTGGGACAGGGAGACAGCCCCAGCATTTT